This TCR beta chain appears in the sequencing data of a study of CD4 and CD8 cells across lung adenocarcinoma regions (dated by TCRdb to the late 2010s). General notes on the study: Intratumor heterogeneity of the T cell receptor repertoire was examined by comparing tumor centers with tumor margins.

Patients with localized lung adenocarcinoma, a subtype of non-small cell lung cancer, were used as donors. The samples were taken from the margins of localized lung adenocarcinomas. For TCR repertoire analysis, CD8+ T cells taken from tumor tissue were profiled apart from CD4+ T cells. Reading from cysteine to phenylalanine, the CDR3 counts 13 amino acids. Only the CDR3 DNA is retained, 39 bases long and in frame from the first base. The germline V gene provides CDR1 MNHNS and CDR2 SASEGT. V is shortened by 8 bases, J by 2 bases, and the region joining them spans 11 bases. Libraries were built with PCR. Sequencing was performed on a HiSeq X Ten. TCRdb passed the public sequencing reads through fastp at Q25 and MiXCR, retaining productive beta sequences. Every distinct CDR3 protein forms one entry, paired with its most common genes and DNA. The sample data list some 11,000 distinct CDR3 sequences, and 59% of these were observed just once. Roughly 90% of the sample rests with the top ten.

As for this clonotype: The clone's antigen remains unknown. Per-nucleotide qualities are absent, and no much larger clonotype sits a single base away.

This receptor chain uses TRBV6-1 and TRBJ2-3, with an unclear D gene assignment. The TCR was taken from a male donor with lung adenocarcinoma. The CD4 and CD8 labels of this study may be unreliable. The material sequenced was CD8+ T cells from the margin of a lung tumor. What the cell subset or site label conveys for this sample: tumor margin region. The CDR3 loop reads CASSLRTTDTQYF. In nucleotide form, the sequence is TGTGCCAGCTCTCTGCGGACCACAGATACGCAGTATTTT.